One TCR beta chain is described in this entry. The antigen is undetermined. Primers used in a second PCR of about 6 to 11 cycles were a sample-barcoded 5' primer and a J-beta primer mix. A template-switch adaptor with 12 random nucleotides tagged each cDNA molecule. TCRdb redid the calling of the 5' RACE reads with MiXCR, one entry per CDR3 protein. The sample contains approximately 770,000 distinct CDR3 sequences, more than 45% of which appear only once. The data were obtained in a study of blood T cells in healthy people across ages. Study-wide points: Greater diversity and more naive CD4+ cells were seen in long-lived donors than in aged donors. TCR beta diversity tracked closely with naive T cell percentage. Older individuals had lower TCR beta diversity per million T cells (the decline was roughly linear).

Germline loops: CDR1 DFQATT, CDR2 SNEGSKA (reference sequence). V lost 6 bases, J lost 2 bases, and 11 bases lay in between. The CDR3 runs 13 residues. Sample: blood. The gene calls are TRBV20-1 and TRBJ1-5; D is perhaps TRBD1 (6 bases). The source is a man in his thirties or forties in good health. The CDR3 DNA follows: TGCAGTGCCCAGGGGAAAGGCAATCAGCCCCAGCATTTT. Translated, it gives CSAQGKGNQPQHF.